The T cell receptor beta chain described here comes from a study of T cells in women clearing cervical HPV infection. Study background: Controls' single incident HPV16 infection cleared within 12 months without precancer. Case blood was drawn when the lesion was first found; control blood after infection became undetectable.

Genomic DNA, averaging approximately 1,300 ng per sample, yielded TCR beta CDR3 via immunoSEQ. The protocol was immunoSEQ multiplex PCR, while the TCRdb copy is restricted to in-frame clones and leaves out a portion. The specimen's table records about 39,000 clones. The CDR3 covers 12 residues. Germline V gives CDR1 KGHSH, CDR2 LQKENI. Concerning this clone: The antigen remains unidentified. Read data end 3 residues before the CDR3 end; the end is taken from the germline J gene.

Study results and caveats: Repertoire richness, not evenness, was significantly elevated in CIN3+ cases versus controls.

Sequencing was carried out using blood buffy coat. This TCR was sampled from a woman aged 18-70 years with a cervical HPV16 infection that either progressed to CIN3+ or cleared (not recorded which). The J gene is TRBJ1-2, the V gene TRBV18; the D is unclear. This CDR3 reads CASSPRSGDYTF. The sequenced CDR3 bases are TGTGCCAGCTCACCACGGAGCGGCGAC.